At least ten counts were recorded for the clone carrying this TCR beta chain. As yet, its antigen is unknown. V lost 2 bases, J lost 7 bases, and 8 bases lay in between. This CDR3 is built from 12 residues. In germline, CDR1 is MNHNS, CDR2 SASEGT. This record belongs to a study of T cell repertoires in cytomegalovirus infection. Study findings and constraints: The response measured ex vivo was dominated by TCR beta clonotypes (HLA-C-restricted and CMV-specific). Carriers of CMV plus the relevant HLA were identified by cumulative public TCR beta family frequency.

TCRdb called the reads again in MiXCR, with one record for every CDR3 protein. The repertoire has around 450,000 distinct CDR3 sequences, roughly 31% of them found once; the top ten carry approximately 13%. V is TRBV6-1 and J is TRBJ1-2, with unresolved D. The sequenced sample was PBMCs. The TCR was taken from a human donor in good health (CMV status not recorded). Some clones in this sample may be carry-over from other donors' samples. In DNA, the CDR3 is TGTGCCAGCAGTGAAAAGGGCTCTGGCTACACCTTC. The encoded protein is CASSEKGSGYTF.